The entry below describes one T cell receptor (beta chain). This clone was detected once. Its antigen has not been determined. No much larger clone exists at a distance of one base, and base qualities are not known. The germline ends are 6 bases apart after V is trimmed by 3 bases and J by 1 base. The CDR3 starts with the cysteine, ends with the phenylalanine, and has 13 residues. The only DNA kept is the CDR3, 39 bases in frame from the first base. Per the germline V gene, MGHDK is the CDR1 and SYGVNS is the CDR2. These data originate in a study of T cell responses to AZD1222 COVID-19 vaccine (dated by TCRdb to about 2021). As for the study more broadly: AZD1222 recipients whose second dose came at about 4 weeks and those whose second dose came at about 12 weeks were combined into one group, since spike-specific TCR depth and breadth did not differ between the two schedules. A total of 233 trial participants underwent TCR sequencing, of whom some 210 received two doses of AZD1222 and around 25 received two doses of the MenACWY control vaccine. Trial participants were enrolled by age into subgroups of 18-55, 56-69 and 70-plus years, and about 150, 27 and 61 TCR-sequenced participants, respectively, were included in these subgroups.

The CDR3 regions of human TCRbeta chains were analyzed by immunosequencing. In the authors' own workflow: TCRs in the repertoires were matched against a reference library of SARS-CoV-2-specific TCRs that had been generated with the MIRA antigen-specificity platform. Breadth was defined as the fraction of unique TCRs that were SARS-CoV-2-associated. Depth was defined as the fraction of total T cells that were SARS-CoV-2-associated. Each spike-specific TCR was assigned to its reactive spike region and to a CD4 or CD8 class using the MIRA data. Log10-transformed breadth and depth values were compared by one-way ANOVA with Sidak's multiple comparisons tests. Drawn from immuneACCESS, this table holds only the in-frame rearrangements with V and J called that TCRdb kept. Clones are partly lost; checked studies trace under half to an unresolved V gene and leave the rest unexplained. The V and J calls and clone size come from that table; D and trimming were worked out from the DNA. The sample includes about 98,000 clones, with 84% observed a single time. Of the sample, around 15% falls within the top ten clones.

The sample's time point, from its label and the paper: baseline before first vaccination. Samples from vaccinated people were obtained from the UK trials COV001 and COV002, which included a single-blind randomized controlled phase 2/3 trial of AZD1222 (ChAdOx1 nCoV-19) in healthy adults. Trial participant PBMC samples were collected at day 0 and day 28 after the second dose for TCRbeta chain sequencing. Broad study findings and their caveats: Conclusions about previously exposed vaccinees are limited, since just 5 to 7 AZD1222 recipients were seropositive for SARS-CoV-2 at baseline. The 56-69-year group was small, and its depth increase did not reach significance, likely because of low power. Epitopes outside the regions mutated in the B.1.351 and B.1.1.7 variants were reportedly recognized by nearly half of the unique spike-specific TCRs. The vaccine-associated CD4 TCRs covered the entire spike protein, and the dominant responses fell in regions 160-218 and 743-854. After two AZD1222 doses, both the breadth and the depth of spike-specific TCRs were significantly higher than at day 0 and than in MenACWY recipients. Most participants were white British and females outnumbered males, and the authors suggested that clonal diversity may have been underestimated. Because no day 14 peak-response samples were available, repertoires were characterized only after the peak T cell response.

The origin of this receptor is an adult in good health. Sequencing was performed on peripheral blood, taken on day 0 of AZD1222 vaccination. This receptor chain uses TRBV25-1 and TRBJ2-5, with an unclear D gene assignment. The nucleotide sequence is TGTGCCAGCAGTGATACACTCCAAGAGACCCAGTACTTC. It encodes CASSDTLQETQYF. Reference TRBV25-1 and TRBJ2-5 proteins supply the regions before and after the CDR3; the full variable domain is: EADIYQTPRYLVIGTGKKITLECSQTMGHDKMYWYQQDPGMELHLIHYSYGVNSTEKGDLSSESTVSRIRTEHFPLTLESARPSHTSQYLCASSDTLQETQYFGPGTRLLVL.